The 16 T cell receptor beta chains in this list originate from one sample, sequenced in a study of blood T cell repertoires in COVID-19. Sequencing used immunoSEQ multiplex PCR; TCRdb keeps in-frame clones, though not all of them. The data show 250,000 or so clones, more than 75% seen once. The sequenced material came from PBMCs or T cells enriched from blood (not recorded which). These receptors came from a woman aged 50 to 60 who had recovered from COVID-19.

The J gene is TRBJ2-5, the V gene TRBV15, with D perhaps matching TRBD2 (5 bases). The CDR3 runs to 14 residues. Trimming removed 0 bases at V and 5 bases at J, with 10 bases between. Germline V gives CDR1 LNHNV, CDR2 YYDKDF (reference sequence). The CDR3 DNA is TGTGCCACCAGCAGAGATCGGGGAGAGGAGACCCAGTACTTC. Its protein is CATSRDRGEETQYF.

The chain carries TRBV30 and TRBJ2-7; D may be TRBD1 (5 bases). Trimming took off 2 bases at V and 5 bases at J, with 16 bases between the two ends. Germline CDR1 and CDR2: GTSNPN and SVGIG (reference sequence). The CDR3 contains 14 residues. In DNA form, the CDR3 reads TGTGCCTGGAGTACAGGCAGAGGTTTCGACGAGCAGTACTTC. Its protein is CAWSTGRGFDEQYF.

The chain has TRBV4-3 and TRBJ2-1, with 11 bases matching TRBD2. V lost 1 base and J lost 8; bases outside the gene matches: 7. Germline CDR1 reads LGHNA; CDR2 reads YSLEER. The CDR3 has 16 amino acids. As DNA, the CDR3 is TGCGCCAGCAGCCAAGTTCTAGCGGGAGGAGTGGATGAGCAGTTCTTC. Amino acids: CASSQVLAGGVDEQFF.

The V and J genes are TRBV6-2 or TRBV6-3 and TRBJ2-3; 15 bases match TRBD2. The length of the CDR3 is 16 residues. J gave up 3 bases and V 5 bases, and 3 bases lay outside the gene matches. The V gene's germline CDR1 is MNHEY and CDR2 SVGEGT. CDR3 bases: TGTGCCAGCAGTACCGGGACTAGCGGGAGGACAGATACGCAGTATTTT. It translates to CASSTGTSGRTDTQYF.

This chain connects TRBV6-5 to TRBJ2-6, with a tentative D call TRBD2 (6 bases). Germline V gives CDR1 MNHEY, CDR2 SVGAGI. The CDR3 covers 16 residues. V lost 4 bases and J lost 0, with 10 bases in between. In nucleotides, the CDR3 is TGTGCCAGCAGTTGGGGGGTTAACTCTGGGGCCAACGTCCTGACTTTC. This sequence encodes CASSWGVNSGANVLTF.

The chain recombines TRBV12-5 with TRBJ1-1, with 8 bases identical to TRBD1. With 2 bases clipped from V and 8 bases from J, the junction kept 10 bases outside the gene matches. This CDR3 has 15 amino acids. Germline V gene sequence: CDR1 LGHNT, CDR2 FRNRAP. CDR3 protein: CASGLSRTGGLEAFF. For the CDR3, the DNA is TGTGCTAGTGGTTTGTCACGAACAGGGGGGCTAGAAGCTTTCTTT. Full variable domain (missing parts from reference TRBV12-5 and TRBJ1-1): DARVTQTPRHKVTEMGQEVTMRCQPILGHNTVFWYRQTMMQGLELLAYFRNRAPLDDSGMPKDRFSAEMPDATLATLKIQPSEPRDSAVYFCASGLSRTGGLEAFFGQGTRLTVV.

V usage is TRBV24-1 and J usage is TRBJ2-3, with TRBD2 identical over 8 bases. CDR1 and CDR2 from the germline V gene are KGHDR and SFDVKD. This CDR3 region has 15 residues. V lost 4 bases, J lost 1 base, and 3 bases stayed unmatched. The CDR3 sequence is CATSDYSGGTDTQYF. CDR3 DNA sequence: TGTGCCACCAGTGACTATAGCGGGGGCACAGATACGCAGTATTTT.

The chain joins TRBV6-6 to TRBJ2-1; a possible D gene is TRBD2 (6 bases). The CDR3 length is 14 residues. The germline CDR1 and CDR2 sequences are MNHNY and SVGAGI (reference sequence). The ends were cut back, 6 bases at V and 1 base at J, with 10 bases in the middle. In DNA form, the CDR3 reads TGTGCCAGCAGGGAGACTAGTTCCTACAATGAGCAGTTCTTC. Protein sequence: CASRETSSYNEQFF.

The CDR3 bases are TGTGCCAGCAGCTTTAAGGGAGCAAATACGCAGTATTTT. This sequence encodes CASSFKGANTQYF. This chain uses TRBV7-3 with TRBJ2-3, with D maybe TRBD2 (5 bases). The ends were cut back, 3 bases at V and 7 bases at J, with 11 bases in the middle. This CDR3 is 13 amino acids long. From germline, CDR1 is SGHTA and CDR2 FQGTGA. Drawing the rest from reference TRBV7-3 and TRBJ2-3, the complete variable domain is GAGVSQTPSNKVTEKGKYVELRCDPISGHTALYWYRQSLGQGPEFLIYFQGTGAADDSGLPNDRFFAVRPEGSVSTLKIQRTERGDSAVYLCASSFKGANTQYFGPGTRLTVL.

The chain recombines TRBV11-3 with TRBJ2-1, with 11 bases identical to TRBD2. The germline gives CDR1 SGHNT, CDR2 YENEEA. The CDR3 contains 16 residues. Trimming took 5 bases from V and 5 from J; bases not matched to a gene: 8. The CDR3: CASSTLAGGPNNEQFF. CDR3 coding DNA: TGTGCCAGCAGCACCTTAGCGGGAGGGCCAAACAATGAGCAGTTCTTC.

The chain couples TRBV19 to TRBJ1-4; 9 bases fit TRBD1. From germline, CDR1 is LNHDA and CDR2 SQIVND (reference sequence). The CDR3 runs 14 residues. The V and J ends lost 2 bases and 6 bases, in that order; junction bases with no gene match: 1. The CDR3 reads CASSIWDRDEKLFF. In DNA form, the CDR3 reads TGTGCCAGTAGTATATGGGACAGGGATGAAAAACTGTTTTTT.

The chain couples TRBV18 to TRBJ2-7; 7 bases are a match to TRBD1. The J segment lost 1 base and the V segment lost 6 bases, leaving 9 bases of the junction unmatched. Germline-derived CDR1 and CDR2 are KGHSH and LQKENI. CDR3 length: 15 residues. This CDR3 reads CASSAGQVLSYEQYF. CDR3 sequence (DNA): TGTGCCAGCTCCGCCGGACAGGTACTTTCCTACGAGCAGTACTTC.

The chain recombines TRBV27 with TRBJ2-5; D is possibly TRBD1 (5 bases). The V end lost 7 bases, the J end lost 5 bases, and 20 bases lay between the germline ends. Germline CDR1 reads MNHEY; CDR2 reads SMNVEV (reference sequence). The length of the CDR3 is 15 residues. DNA of the CDR3: TGTGCCAGCATCTCTTATAGGGGCGCGACGGAGACCCAGTACTTC. Protein product: CASISYRGATETQYF.

The chain carries TRBV23-1 and TRBJ1-2, with TRBD1 as a possible D gene (6 bases). TRBV23-1 is sorted into the ORF group, with uncertain function. This CDR3 has 16 amino acids. With 2 bases removed from V and 0 bases from J, the gap between germline ends came to 13 bases. The CDR3 region has the DNA TGCGCCAGCAGTCAACCAGGACAGCCTACTAACTATGGCTACACCTTC. Residues: CASSQPGQPTNYGYTF.

The CDR3 coding sequence is TGTGCCAGCAAGCTTACAGGGCCGAACACCGGGGAGCTGTTTTTT. This sequence encodes CASKLTGPNTGELFF. V gene TRBV28 combines with J gene TRBJ2-2, with D possibly being TRBD1 (6 bases). CDR1 is MDHEN, CDR2 SYDVKM, per germline. V was trimmed by 7 bases and J by 0 bases, leaving 12 bases between them. The CDR3 sequence is 15 residues long.

This chain uses TRBV28 with TRBJ1-6; D gene uncertain. V was pared by 8 bases and J by 6 bases, with 14 bases between. Germline loops: CDR1 MDHEN, CDR2 SYDVKM. CDR3 size: 14 residues. CDR3 coding DNA: TGTGCCAGCGGGCCCCAGACGAGTAATTCACCCCTCCACTTT. Its translation is CASGPQTSNSPLHF. The full variable domain, completed using reference TRBV28 and TRBJ1-6, is DVKVTQSSRYLVKRTGEKVFLECVQDMDHENMFWYRQDPGLGLRLIYFSYDVKMKEKGDIPEGYSVSREKKERFSLILESASTNQTSMYLCASGPQTSNSPLHFGNGTRLTVT.